The 21 T cell receptor beta chains below all came from one sample that was sequenced in a study of cytomegalovirus exposure and HLA in healthy donors. Measured with immunoSEQ multiplex PCR; TCRdb has only the in-frame clones, and not every one. The profile shows tens of thousands of clones, about 92% of them singletons. The specimen was PBMCs. The receptors come from a man between 18 and 29 years old in good health and CMV-seronegative.

The chain has TRBV2 and TRBJ2-3; D perhaps matches TRBD2 (6 bases). The germline CDR1 and CDR2 sequences are SNHLY and FYNNEI. The CDR3 covers 15 residues. V was trimmed by 6 bases and J by 4 bases, leaving 17 bases between them. The CDR3 DNA follows: TGTGCCAGCAGCCCACTAAGCGGGTGGCCAGATACGCAGTATTTT. Translated: CASSPLSGWPDTQYF.

This clone was picked up a small number of times. This chain uses TRBV11-3 with TRBJ2-7; D is possibly TRBD2 (6 bases). Trimming stripped 0 bases from V and 3 bases from J, with 18 bases between. This CDR3 is built from 17 residues. Germline assignment: CDR1 SGHNT and CDR2 YENEEA. As DNA, the CDR3 is TGTGCCAGCAGCTTAGAGCGGGCGGGACCAGGTAGCTACGAGCAGTACTTC. This gives the protein CASSLERAGPGSYEQYF.

The chain carries TRBV18 and TRBJ1-2; 9 nucleotides line up with TRBD1. With V trimmed by 3 bases and J by 7 bases, 3 bases remained unmatched. This CDR3 has 13 amino acids. Per the germline V gene, CDR1 is KGHSH and CDR2 is LQKENI. The CDR3 DNA follows: TGTGCCAGCTCACCGGGACAGGGTGCTGGCTACACCTTC. Residues: CASSPGQGAGYTF.

To note about this clone: Its ends do not fully match the called genes, so a read error is possible. This chain joins TRBV7-3 and TRBJ2-2; no definite D call. CDR3 length: 15 amino acids. The germline gives CDR1 SGHTA, CDR2 FQGTGA. Here the CDR3 reads CASSITGPNTGELFF. The CDR3 coding sequence is TGTGCCAGCAGCATAACTGGGCCGAACACCGGGGAGCTGTTTTTT.

The V call is TRBV5-1, the J call TRBJ2-1; D is possibly TRBD2 (6 bases). The germline V gene has CDR1 SGHRS and CDR2 YFSETQ. V was trimmed by 0 bases and J by 2 bases, leaving 12 bases between them. The CDR3 loop spans 16 amino acids. CDR3 in DNA: TGCGCCAGCAGCTTGGGGGGCAGGGAGGCCTACAATGAGCAGTTCTTC. It translates to CASSLGGREAYNEQFF.

V gene TRBV7-9 combines with J gene TRBJ2-5; 8 bases match TRBD2. Trimming cost V 1 base and J 3 bases; bases outside gene matches: 4. The CDR3 sequence is 15 residues long. Germline assignment: CDR1 SEHNR and CDR2 FQNEAQ (reference sequence). The DNA of the CDR3 is TGTGCCAGCAGCTTAGTCGGGAGGGCCAAAGAGACCCAGTACTTC. It codes for CASSLVGRAKETQYF.

This clone was seen a single time. The V and J genes are TRBV7-2 and TRBJ2-5, with 8 bases identical to TRBD2. The CDR3 consists of 14 residues. Germline loops: CDR1 SGHTA, CDR2 FQGNSA. V dropped 6 bases and J dropped 6; count of bases not matched to a gene: 9. The CDR3 DNA sequence: TGTGCCAGCAGTGCCGGGAGGGGGTGGAAGACCCAGTACTTC. Protein product: CASSAGRGWKTQYF.

The chain carries TRBV11-2 and TRBJ2-5; 7 nucleotides align to TRBD1. The CDR3 covers 13 residues. V was clipped by 6 bases and J by 7 bases; unmatched bases: 8. The V gene's germline CDR1 is SGHAT and CDR2 FQNNGV. CDR3 sequence (DNA): TGTGCCAGCAGTGGTGACAGGGTGGGGACCCAGTACTTC. Translating gives CASSGDRVGTQYF.

The chain joins TRBV18 to TRBJ2-1; possible D gene TRBD1, 6 bases. The CDR3 extends over 12 amino acids. Trimming took 2 bases from V and 7 from J, leaving 6 bases between them. Germline V gives CDR1 KGHSH, CDR2 LQKENI. The CDR3 DNA reads TGTGCCAGCTCACCAGACAGGAATGAGCAGTTCTTC. This encodes CASSPDRNEQFF.

This clone was seen a single time. The V call is TRBV2, the J call TRBJ1-5, with D maybe TRBD1 (5 bases). This CDR3 spans 16 amino acids. The ends were cut back, 10 bases at V and 1 base at J, with 20 bases in the middle. Germline V CDR1 and CDR2: SNHLY, FYNNEI. This chain's CDR3 is CATRGRGGLSNQPQHF. As DNA, the CDR3 is TGTGCCACCCGTGGACGGGGGGGATTGAGCAATCAGCCCCAGCATTTT.

This clone appeared a single time. The chain uses TRBV7-9 and TRBJ2-1; tentative D call: TRBD2 (5 bases). Per the germline V gene, CDR1 is SEHNR and CDR2 is FQNEAQ (reference sequence). This CDR3 comprises 14 residues. V lost 8 bases and J 7 bases, leaving 18 bases between the germline ends. The CDR3 is CASGRDWLQNEQFF. The CDR3, as DNA: TGTGCCAGCGGTCGGGATTGGCTACAGAATGAGCAGTTCTTC.

This clone was found once. The rearrangement uses TRBV9 and TRBJ2-1, with D tentatively TRBD1 (5 bases). Trimming pared 2 bases from V and 7 bases from J, leaving 13 bases between. CDR1 and CDR2 (germline): SGDLS, YYNGEE. The length of the CDR3 is 14 residues. Here the CDR3 DNA reads TGTGCCAGCAGCGTCACAGGAACCGTTAATGAGCAGTTCTTC. Its translation is CASSVTGTVNEQFF.

The chain recombines TRBV5-1 with TRBJ2-1; D perhaps matches TRBD2 (5 bases). The length of the CDR3 is 15 residues. CDR1 is SGHRS, CDR2 YFSETQ, per germline. V was trimmed by 1 base and J by 4 bases, leaving 12 bases between them. The CDR3 spells CASSLSFRGYNEQFF. As DNA, the CDR3 is TGCGCCAGCAGCTTGTCATTTCGGGGATACAATGAGCAGTTCTTC. The full variable domain, completed using reference TRBV5-1 and TRBJ2-1, is KAGVTQTPRYLIKTRGQQVTLSCSPISGHRSVSWYQQTPGQGLQFLFEYFSETQRNKGNFPGRFSGRQFSNSRSEMNVSTLELGDSALYLCASSLSFRGYNEQFFGPGTRLTVL.

The rearrangement links TRBV5-1 to TRBJ2-3; D is undetermined. Germline CDR1 reads SGHRS; CDR2 reads YFSETQ. V shed 1 base and J shed 0 bases, with 12 bases lying between them. The CDR3 totals 16 residues. CDR3 in DNA: TGCGCCAGCAGCTTGCTTGACGGCGGCAGCACAGATACGCAGTATTTT. Translating gives CASSLLDGGSTDTQYF. The full variable domain, its missing parts supplied by reference TRBV5-1 and TRBJ2-3, is KAGVTQTPRYLIKTRGQQVTLSCSPISGHRSVSWYQQTPGQGLQFLFEYFSETQRNKGNFPGRFSGRQFSNSRSEMNVSTLELGDSALYLCASSLLDGGSTDTQYFGPGTRLTVL.

J is TRBJ1-1 and V is TRBV12-5, with D possibly matching TRBD1 (5 bases). V was cut by 4 bases and J by 0 bases, with 9 bases left in between. The CDR3 extends over 14 amino acids. Per the germline V gene, CDR1 is LGHNT and CDR2 is FRNRAP. CDR3 loop: CASGWGGVNTEAFF. The CDR3 nucleotides are TGTGCTAGTGGTTGGGGAGGGGTGAACACTGAAGCTTTCTTT.

The rearrangement uses TRBV19 and TRBJ1-6, with 7 bases fitting TRBD1. Losses at the gene ends were 6 bases for V and 4 bases for J; bases not matched to a gene: 9. Looked up from germline, CDR1 is LNHDA and CDR2 is SQIVND (reference sequence). The CDR3 covers 16 residues. CDR3 sequence: CASRLGTANYNSPLHF. The CDR3 DNA reads as TGTGCCAGTAGGTTAGGGACAGCGAATTATAATTCACCCCTCCACTTT.

V usage is TRBV6-1 and J usage is TRBJ2-7, with a possible D match to TRBD2 (5 bases). V shed 4 bases and J shed 2 bases, with 9 bases lying between them. Germline loops: CDR1 MNHNS, CDR2 SASEGT. This CDR3 comprises 13 residues. DNA of the CDR3: TGTGCCAGCAGTGTTTCTAGCACCTACGAGCAGTACTTC. As protein: CASSVSSTYEQYF.

This chain joins TRBV27 and TRBJ2-2; TRBD2 aligns across 7 bases. The CDR3 extends over 15 amino acids. Germline V gene lookup returns CDR1 MNHEY and CDR2 SMNVEV (reference sequence). V shed 0 bases, J shed 5 bases, and the junction held 3 bases outside the gene matches. This CDR3 reads CASSLSWEGTGELFF. CDR3 bases: TGTGCCAGCAGTTTATCGTGGGAGGGGACCGGGGAGCTGTTTTTT.

This chain links TRBV4-2 with TRBJ1-5; 8 bases fit TRBD1. V lost 4 bases to trimming and J lost 2 bases; unmatched junction nucleotides: 7. Germline CDR1 reads LGHNA; CDR2 reads YNFKEQ. The CDR3 runs 16 residues. The CDR3 DNA sequence: TGTGCCAGCAGCCCGACAGGGGCCCGGGGCAATCAGCCCCAGCATTTT. Amino acid sequence: CASSPTGARGNQPQHF.

The rearrangement links TRBV9 to TRBJ2-1, with 11 positions matching TRBD2. The CDR3 is made up of 15 amino acids. V dropped 5 bases and J dropped 5; count of bases not matched to a gene: 6. Germline V lookup: CDR1 SGDLS, CDR2 YYNGEE. The CDR3 spells CASREGLAENNEQFF. The CDR3 region has the DNA TGTGCCAGCAGGGAGGGACTAGCGGAGAACAATGAGCAGTTCTTC.

The chain uses TRBV6-5 and TRBJ1-2; 8 bases line up with TRBD1. CDR3 size: 14 residues. The J segment lost 8 bases and the V segment lost 6 bases, leaving 11 bases of the junction unmatched. Germline V gene data show CDR1 as MNHEY and CDR2 as SVGAGI. CDR3 residues: CASSSVPTGEGYTF. The CDR3 DNA follows: TGTGCCAGCAGCTCAGTTCCGACAGGGGAAGGCTACACCTTC.